This T cell receptor (beta chain) was profiled in a study of CD8 T cells in Susac syndrome (dated by TCRdb to between 2018 and 2021). Study-level background: Of the Susac syndrome patients who were sequenced, roughly six had clinically active disease and roughly eight were in clinical remission. At blood withdrawal, Susac syndrome patients were either therapy-naive, taking corticosteroids (in some cases with IVIg as well), or taking IVIg alone. Whether CD8+ T cell activation and differentiation in Susac syndrome was antigen driven was tested using repertoire sequencing.

Beyond this particular receptor, the publication reports: In the CD4+ T cell repertoire of Susac syndrome patients, clonal expansion was not detected. The number of individuals in the TCR sequencing and HLA analysis was recognized as being relatively small.

Taken from cysteine to phenylalanine, the CDR3 has 14 residues. Kept here is only the CDR3 DNA, which spans 42 bases and is read in frame from base 1. The germline V gene encodes CDR1 MNHNY and CDR2 SVGAGI (reference sequence). V lost 5 bases and J lost 7 bases, and the count of bases not matched to a germline gene is 11. Turning to this clonotype: There is no known antigen for this receptor. The record has no base qualities; no much larger clone is one base away.

High-throughput TCR beta sequencing profiled peripheral blood CD8+ and CD4+ T cells from healthy donors, Susac syndrome patients and multiple sclerosis patients. The Susac syndrome patients fulfilled recently defined diagnostic criteria for definite or probable disease. Bulk CD8+ and CD4+ T cells were purified by magnetic negative isolation, whereas CD8+ TEMRA cells were enriched by FACS. Blood was drawn into EDTA tubes, processed within 24 hours, and PBMCs were isolated by density gradient centrifugation. PBMCs intended for TCR sequencing were cryopreserved in liquid nitrogen and thawed later in a water bath at 37 degrees C. The sorted or isolated CD4+, CD8+ and CD8+ TEMRA cells had a purity of 90% or higher. RNA was extracted using the RNeasy kit, and about 0.45 to 1 microgram was reverse transcribed with random hexamers. TCR beta CDR3 regions were amplified with the immunoSEQ multiplex PCR assay covering 54 Vbeta and 13 Jbeta segments. Bias from PCR amplification was corrected by using a synthetic template baseline for primer optimization and for computational correction. The paper's processing steps were these. Reads were assigned to V, D and J genes according to IMGT and analyzed in immunoSEQ Analyzer, with only productive sequences retained. Clonality was calculated as one minus the Shannon entropy normalized by log2 of the number of productive unique sequences. Public and private clones were assessed among the 100 most prevalent clones of each patient and control. A clone was defined as Susac-specific if it was absent from the healthy and MS cohorts, from roughly 990 published viral clones and from other ImmuneACCESS disease sequences. TCRdb cleaned the public reads at Q25 with fastp, built clones with MiXCR and kept in-frame beta chains. Entries are consolidated by CDR3 protein sequence, retaining the most common genes and DNA. The V and J calls follow TCRdb's processing rather than the paper's. The sample includes about 200,000 distinct CDR3 sequences, with about 91% observed a single time. The ten largest clonotypes hold roughly 0.087% of the sample.

The TCR sequence derives from a human donor with Susac syndrome. The V and J segments used are TRBV6-6 and TRBJ2-7; 7 nucleotides in the junction match TRBD1. Source material: CD4+ T cells from PBMCs. The DNA sequence follows: TGTGCCAGCAGTGACAAGGACAGGCGCTTGGAGCAGTACTTC. The encoded protein is CASSDKDRRLEQYF.